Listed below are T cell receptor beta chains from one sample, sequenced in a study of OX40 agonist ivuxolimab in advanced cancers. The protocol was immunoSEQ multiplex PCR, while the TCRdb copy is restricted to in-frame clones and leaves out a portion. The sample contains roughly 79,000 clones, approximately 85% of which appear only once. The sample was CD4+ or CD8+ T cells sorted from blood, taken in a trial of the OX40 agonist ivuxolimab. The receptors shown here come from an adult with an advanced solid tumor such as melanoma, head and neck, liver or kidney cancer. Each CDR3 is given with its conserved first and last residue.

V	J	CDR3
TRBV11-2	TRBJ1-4	CASSLERFRFATNEKLFF
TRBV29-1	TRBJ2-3	CSVRQGTSVTDTQYF
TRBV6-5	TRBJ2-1	CASSYIANNEQFF
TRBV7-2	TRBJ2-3	CASSKPGLAGYITDTQYF
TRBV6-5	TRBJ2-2	CASTQAGELFF
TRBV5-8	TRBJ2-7	CASSLGGRAYEQYF
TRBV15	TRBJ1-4	CATSKDRENEKLFF
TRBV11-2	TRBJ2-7	CASSHTTVYEQYF
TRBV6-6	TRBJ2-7	CASRSRGPTYEQYF
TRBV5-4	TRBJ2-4	CASSLGTGRNIQYF
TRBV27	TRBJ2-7	CASSSSYEQYF
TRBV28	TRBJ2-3	CASILSGDSPPGQDTQYF
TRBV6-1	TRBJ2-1	CASSSLAGNEQFF
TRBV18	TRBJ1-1	CASSPIGTENTEAFF
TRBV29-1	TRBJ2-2	CSVGNTGELFF
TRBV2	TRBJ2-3	CASTRDRGRADTQYF
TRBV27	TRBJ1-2	CASSFRESLSVTF
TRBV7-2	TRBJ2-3	CASSLGAQTNLDTQYF
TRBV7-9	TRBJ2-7	CASSPGAHSGYEQYF
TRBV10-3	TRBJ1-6	CAISDRLEGPLHF
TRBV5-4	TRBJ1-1	CASSDWTGRQIRAFF
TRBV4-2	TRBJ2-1	CASSQDWGSGRSSYNEQFF
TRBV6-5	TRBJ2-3	CASRDRGLTDTQYF
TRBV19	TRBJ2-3	CASSPRTSPDTQYF
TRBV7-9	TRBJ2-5	CASSPGTSGMGQETQYF
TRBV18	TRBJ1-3	CASSPGTVGTGNTIYF
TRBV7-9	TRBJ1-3	CASSLDLGALGNTIYF
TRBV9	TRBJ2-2	CASSVATSWTGELFF
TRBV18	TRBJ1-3	CASSETGSGNTIYF
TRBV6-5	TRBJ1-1	CASRSQGRNTEAFF
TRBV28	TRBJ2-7	CASSSSWQGVPAYEQYF
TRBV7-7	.	CASSLDHGDEQYF
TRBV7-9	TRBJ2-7	CASSGLAGVGEQYF
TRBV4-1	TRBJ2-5	CASSQDGLAGARETQYF
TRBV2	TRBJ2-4	CASSEGMVATKNIQYF
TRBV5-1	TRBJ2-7	CASSLAGLGRQYF
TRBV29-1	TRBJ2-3	CSVRTSGTIDTQYF
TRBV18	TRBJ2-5	CASSKDRGQETQYF
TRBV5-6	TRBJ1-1	CASSSRVSRVTTEAFF